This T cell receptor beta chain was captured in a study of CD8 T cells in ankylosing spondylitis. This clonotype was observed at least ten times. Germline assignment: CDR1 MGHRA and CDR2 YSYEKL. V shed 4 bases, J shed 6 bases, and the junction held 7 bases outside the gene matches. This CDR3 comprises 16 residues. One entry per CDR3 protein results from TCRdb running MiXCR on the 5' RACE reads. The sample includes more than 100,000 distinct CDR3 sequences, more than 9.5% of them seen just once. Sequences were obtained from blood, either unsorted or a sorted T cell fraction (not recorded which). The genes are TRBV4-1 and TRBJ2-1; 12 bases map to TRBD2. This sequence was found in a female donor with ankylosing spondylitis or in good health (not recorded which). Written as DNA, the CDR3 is TGCGCCAGCAGCCGGACTAGCGGGACTGGACTCAATGAGCAGTTCTTC. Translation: CASSRTSGTGLNEQFF.